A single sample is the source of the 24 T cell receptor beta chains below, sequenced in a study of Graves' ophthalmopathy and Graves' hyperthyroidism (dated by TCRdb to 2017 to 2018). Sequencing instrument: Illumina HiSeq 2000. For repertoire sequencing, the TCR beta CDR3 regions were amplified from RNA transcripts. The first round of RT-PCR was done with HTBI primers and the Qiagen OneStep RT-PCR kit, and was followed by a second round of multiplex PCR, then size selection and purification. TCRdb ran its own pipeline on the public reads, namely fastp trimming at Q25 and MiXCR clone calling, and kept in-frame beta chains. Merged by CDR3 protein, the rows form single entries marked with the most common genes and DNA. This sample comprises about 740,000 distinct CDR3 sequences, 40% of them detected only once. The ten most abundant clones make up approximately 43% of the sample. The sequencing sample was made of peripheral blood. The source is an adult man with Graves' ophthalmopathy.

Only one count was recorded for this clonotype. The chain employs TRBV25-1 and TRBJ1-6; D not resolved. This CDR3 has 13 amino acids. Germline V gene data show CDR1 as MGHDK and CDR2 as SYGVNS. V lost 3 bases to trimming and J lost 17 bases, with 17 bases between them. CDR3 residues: CASSDSAETEVHF. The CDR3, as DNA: TGTGCCAGCAGTGATAGTGCCGAGACGGAGGTCCACTTT. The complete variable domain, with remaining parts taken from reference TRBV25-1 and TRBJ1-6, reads EADIYQTPRYLVIGTGKKITLECSQTMGHDKMYWYQQDPGMELHLIHYSYGVNSTEKGDLSSESTVSRIRTEHFPLTLESARPSHTSQYLCASSDSAETEVHFGNGTRLTVT.

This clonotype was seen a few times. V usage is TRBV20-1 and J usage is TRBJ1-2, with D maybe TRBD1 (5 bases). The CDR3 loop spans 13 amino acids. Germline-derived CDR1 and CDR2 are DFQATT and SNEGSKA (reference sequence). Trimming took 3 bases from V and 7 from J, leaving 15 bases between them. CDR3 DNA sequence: TGCAGTGCTAGTGGCGGGTTTGGGGGTGGCTACACCTTC. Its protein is CSASGGFGGGYTF.

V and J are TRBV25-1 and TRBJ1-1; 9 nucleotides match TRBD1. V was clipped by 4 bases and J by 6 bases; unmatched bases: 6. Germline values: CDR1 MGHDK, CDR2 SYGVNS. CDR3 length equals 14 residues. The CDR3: CASSARQGGPEAFF. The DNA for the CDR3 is TGTGCCAGCAGTGCTCGACAGGGGGGCCCTGAAGCTTTCTTT.

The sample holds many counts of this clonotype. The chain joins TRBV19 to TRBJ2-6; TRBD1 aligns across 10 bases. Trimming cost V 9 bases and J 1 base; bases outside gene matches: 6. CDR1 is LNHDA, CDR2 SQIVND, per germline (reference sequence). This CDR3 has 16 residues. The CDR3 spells CASTTGGFSGANVLTF. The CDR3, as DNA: TGTGCCAGCACGACAGGGGGCTTTTCTGGGGCCAACGTCCTGACTTTC.

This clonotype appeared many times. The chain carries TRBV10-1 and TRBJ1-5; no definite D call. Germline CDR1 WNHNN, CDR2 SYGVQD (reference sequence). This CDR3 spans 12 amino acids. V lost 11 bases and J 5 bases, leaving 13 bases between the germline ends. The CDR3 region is CAVLRADQPQHF. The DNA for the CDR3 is TGCGCCGTACTGAGGGCCGATCAGCCCCAGCATTTT.

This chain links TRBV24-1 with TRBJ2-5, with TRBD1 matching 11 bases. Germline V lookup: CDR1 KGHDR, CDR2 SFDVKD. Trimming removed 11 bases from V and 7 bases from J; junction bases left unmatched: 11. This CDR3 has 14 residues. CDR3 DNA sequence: TGTGCCAGCAGCGGACAGGGGGCGGACGCGACCCAGTACTTC. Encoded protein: CASSGQGADATQYF.

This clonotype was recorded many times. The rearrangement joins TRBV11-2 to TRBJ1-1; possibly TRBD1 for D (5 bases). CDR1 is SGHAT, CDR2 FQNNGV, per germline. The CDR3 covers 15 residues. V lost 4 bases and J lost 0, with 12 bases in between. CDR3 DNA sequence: TGTGCCAGCAGCTATGCCGGGGCCCTGAACACTGAAGCTTTCTTT. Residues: CASSYAGALNTEAFF.

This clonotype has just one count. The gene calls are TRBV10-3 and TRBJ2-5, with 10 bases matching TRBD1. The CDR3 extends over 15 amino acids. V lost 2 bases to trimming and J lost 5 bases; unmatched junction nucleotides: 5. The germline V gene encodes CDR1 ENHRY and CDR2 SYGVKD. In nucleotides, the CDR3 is TGTGCCATCAGTGAGGCAGGACAGGGGGTCGAGACCCAGTACTTC. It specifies CAISEAGQGVETQYF.

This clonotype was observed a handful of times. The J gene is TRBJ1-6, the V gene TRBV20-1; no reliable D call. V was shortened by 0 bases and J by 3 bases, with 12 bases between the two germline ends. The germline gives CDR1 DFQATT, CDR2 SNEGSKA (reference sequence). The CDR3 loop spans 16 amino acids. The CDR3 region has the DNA TGCAGTGCTAGAGATCCCCCAGGCCTCTATAATTCACCCCTCCACTTT. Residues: CSARDPPGLYNSPLHF.

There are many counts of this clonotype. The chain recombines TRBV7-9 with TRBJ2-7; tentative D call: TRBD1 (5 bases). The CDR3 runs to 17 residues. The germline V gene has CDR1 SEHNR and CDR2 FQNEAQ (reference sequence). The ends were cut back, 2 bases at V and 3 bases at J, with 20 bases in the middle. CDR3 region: CASSLNAPGSGRYEQYF. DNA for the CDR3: TGTGCCAGCAGCTTAAACGCCCCCGGGTCAGGGCGCTACGAGCAGTACTTC.

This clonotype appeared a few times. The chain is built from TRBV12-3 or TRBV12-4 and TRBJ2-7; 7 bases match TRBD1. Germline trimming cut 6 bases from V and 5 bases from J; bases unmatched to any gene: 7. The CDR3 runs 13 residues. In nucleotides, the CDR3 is TGTGCCAGCAGCCACGGGACAGAAGACGAGCAGTACTTC. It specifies CASSHGTEDEQYF.

CDR3 protein: CASSLSMGDGYTF. Here the CDR3 DNA reads TGTGCCAGCAGTTTATCGATGGGGGATGGCTACACCTTC. The chain couples TRBV25-1 to TRBJ1-2; D is perhaps TRBD1 (5 bases). Germline CDR1 MGHDK, CDR2 SYGVNS. V lost 5 bases and J 6 bases, leaving 13 bases between the germline ends. There are 13 residues in the CDR3.

The CDR3 here is CASRGFDRGNSPLHF. For the CDR3, the DNA is TGTGCCAGCAGGGGGTTCGACAGGGGTAATTCACCCCTCCACTTT. The V gene is TRBV2, the J gene TRBJ1-6; 8 positions agree with TRBD1. Germline V gene data show CDR1 as SNHLY and CDR2 as FYNNEI. Losses at the gene ends were 6 bases for V and 6 bases for J; bases not matched to a gene: 7. This CDR3 has 15 amino acids.

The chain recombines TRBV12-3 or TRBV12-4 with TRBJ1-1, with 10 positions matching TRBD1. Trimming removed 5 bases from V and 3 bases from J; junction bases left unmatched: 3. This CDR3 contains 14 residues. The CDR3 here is CASSDRGLDTEAFF. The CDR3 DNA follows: TGTGCCAGCAGTGACAGGGGGCTGGACACTGAAGCTTTCTTT.

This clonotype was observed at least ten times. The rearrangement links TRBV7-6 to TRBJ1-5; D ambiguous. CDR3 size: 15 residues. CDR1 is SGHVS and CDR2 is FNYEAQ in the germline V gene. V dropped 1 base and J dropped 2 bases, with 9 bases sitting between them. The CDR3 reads CASSLGTTGNQPQHF. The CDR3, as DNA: TGTGCCAGCAGCTTAGGTACCACCGGCAATCAGCCCCAGCATTTT. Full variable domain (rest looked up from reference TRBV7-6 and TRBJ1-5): GAGVSQSPRYKVTKRGQDVALRCDPISGHVSLYWYRQALGQGPEFLTYFNYEAQQDKSGLPNDRFSAERPEGSISTLTIQRTEQRDSAMYRCASSLGTTGNQPQHFGDGTRLSIL.

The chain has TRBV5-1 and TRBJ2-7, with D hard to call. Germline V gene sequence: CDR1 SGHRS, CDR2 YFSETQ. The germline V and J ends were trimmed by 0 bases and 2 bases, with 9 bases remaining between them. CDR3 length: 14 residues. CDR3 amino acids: CASSLVQQTYEQYF. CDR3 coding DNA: TGCGCCAGCAGCTTGGTGCAGCAGACCTACGAGCAGTACTTC.

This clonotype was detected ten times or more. Here the CDR3 DNA reads TGTGCCAGCAGCACCCGACAGTGGGAGACCCAGTACTTC. Protein sequence: CASSTRQWETQYF. This chain connects TRBV7-2 to TRBJ2-5; D may be TRBD1 (5 bases). The CDR3 is made up of 13 amino acids. The germline V and J ends were trimmed by 5 bases and 5 bases, with 12 bases remaining between them. CDR1 and CDR2 from the germline V gene are SGHTA and FQGNSA.

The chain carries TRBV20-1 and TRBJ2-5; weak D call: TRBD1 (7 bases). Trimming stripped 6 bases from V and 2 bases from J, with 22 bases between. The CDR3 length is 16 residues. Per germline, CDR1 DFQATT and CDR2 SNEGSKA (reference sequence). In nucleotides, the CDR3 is TGCAGTGCAAGACAGGGCGGGGTTGGGGGGCAAGAGACCCAGTACTTC. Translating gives CSARQGGVGGQETQYF.

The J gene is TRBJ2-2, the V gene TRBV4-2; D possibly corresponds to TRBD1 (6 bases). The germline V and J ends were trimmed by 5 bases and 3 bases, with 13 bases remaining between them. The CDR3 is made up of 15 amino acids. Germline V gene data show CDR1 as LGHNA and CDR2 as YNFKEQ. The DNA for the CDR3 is TGTGCCAGCAGCGGCCGGGACATAGACACCGGGGAGCTGTTTTTT. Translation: CASSGRDIDTGELFF.

In DNA, the CDR3 is TGCAGTGCCAGGGAACAGGCCCGGGAGCTGTTTTTT. Protein: CSAREQARELFF. The chain recombines TRBV20-1 with TRBJ2-2; D might be TRBD1 (5 bases). CDR1 is DFQATT and CDR2 is SNEGSKA in the germline V gene (reference sequence). This CDR3 has 12 amino acids. V lost 6 bases and J lost 9, with 14 bases in between.

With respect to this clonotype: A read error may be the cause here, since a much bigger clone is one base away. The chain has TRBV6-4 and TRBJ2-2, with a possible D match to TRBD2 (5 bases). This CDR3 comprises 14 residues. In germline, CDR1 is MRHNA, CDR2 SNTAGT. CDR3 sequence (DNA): TGTGCCAGCAGTGATCGAGCGAACACCGGGGAGCCGTTTTTT. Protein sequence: CASSDRANTGEPFF.

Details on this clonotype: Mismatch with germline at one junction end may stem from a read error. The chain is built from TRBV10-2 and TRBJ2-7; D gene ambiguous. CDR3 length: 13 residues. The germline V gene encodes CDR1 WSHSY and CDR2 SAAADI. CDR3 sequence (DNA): TGTGCCAGCAGCCATTCGCTTGGCGGAAAGCAGTACTTC. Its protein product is CASSHSLGGKQYF.

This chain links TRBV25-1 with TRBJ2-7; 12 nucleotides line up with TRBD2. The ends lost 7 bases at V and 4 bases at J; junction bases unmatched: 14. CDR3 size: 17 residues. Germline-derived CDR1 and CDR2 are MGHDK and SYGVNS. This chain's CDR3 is CASNPGATSGRKYEQYF. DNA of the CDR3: TGTGCCAGCAATCCTGGGGCGACTAGCGGGAGAAAGTACGAGCAGTACTTC.

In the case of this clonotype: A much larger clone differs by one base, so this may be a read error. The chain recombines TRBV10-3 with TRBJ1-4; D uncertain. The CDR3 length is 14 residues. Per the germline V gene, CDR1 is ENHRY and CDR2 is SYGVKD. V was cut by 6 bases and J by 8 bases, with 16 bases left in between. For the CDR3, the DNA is TGTGCCATCAGCCTTACAGCGATTAGCGAAAAACTGTTTTTT. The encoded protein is CAISLTAISEKLFF.